The rows below give T cell receptor beta chains drawn from one sample of a study of T cells after yellow fever vaccination. TCRdb analysed the 5' RACE reads with MiXCR anew, one entry per CDR3 protein. The sample has around 550,000 distinct CDR3 sequences; around 21% are singletons. Sample: PBMCs, taken 15 days after the yellow fever booster vaccination. The receptors derive from a man aged 25 to 45 who received the YFV17D yellow fever vaccine. CDR3s include the opening cysteine and the closing phenylalanine or tryptophan. Fields, in order: clone size, D gene, V gene, J gene, CDR3 protein, CDR3 DNA. D genes are given only for firm matches. Clone size is given for some rows only: seen once, a few or many times, or a class if the clone is expanded.

few,NA,TRBV5-1,TRBJ2-1,CASSLETAYNEQFF,TGCGCCAGCAGCTTAGAGACTGCTTACAATGAGCAGTTCTTC
few,NA,TRBV15,TRBJ2-5,CATSRGLGFDGETQYF,TGTGCCACCAGCAGAGGCTTAGGGTTCGATGGAGAGACCCAGTACTTC
once,TRBD1,TRBV29-1,TRBJ2-5,CSVDRNQETQYF,TGCAGCGTGGACAGGAATCAAGAGACCCAGTACTTC
many,TRBD1,TRBV10-2,TRBJ2-1,CASKVTGSSYNEQFF,TGCGCCAGCAAAGTGACAGGGAGCTCCTACAATGAGCAGTTCTTC
once,NA,TRBV7-2,TRBJ1-2,CASSLAHYSYYGYTF,TGTGCCAGCAGTCTGGCCCACTACAGCTATTATGGCTACACCTTC
NA,TRBD2,TRBV12-3/TRBV12-4,TRBJ2-3,CASTRTSGTDTQYF,TGTGCCAGCACCCGGACTAGCGGTACAGATACGCAGTATTTT
NA,NA,TRBV20-1,TRBJ2-7,CSGGGSPTYEQYF,TGCAGTGGGGGGGGCAGCCCAACCTACGAGCAGTACTTC
few,TRBD2,TRBV6-2/TRBV6-3,TRBJ2-1,CASSWGLAEQFF,TGTGCCAGCAGTTGGGGACTAGCGGAACAGTTCTTC
NA,NA,TRBV3-1,TRBJ2-3,CASSQFGSGALTQYF,TGTGCCAGCAGCCAATTTGGCAGCGGTGCTTTGACGCAGTATTTT
few,NA,TRBV30,TRBJ2-1,CAWSVLTKYNEQFF,TGTGCCTGGAGTGTACTGACTAAGTACAATGAGCAGTTCTTC
NA,TRBD1,TRBV18,TRBJ2-7,CASSPTTGIAYEQYF,TGTGCCAGCTCACCGACGACAGGGATCGCCTACGAGCAGTACTTC
few,TRBD2,TRBV7-8,TRBJ2-5,CASSLDPLAEIQETQYF,TGTGCCAGCAGCTTAGATCCTCTAGCGGAAATCCAAGAGACCCAGTACTTC
NA,TRBD1,TRBV29-1,TRBJ2-1,CSGGDRDSYNEQFF,TGCAGCGGGGGGGACAGGGACTCCTACAATGAGCAGTTCTTC
NA,NA,TRBV27,TRBJ2-1,CASSPPRDISYNEQFF,TGTGCCAGCAGTCCCCCCCGGGACATCTCCTACAATGAGCAGTTCTTC
NA,TRBD1,TRBV5-1,TRBJ2-2,CASSFTGVGGELFF,TGCGCCAGCAGCTTTACAGGGGTCGGCGGGGAGCTGTTTTTT
few,NA,TRBV3-1,TRBJ2-1,CASSHLGSTSYNEQFF,TGTGCCAGCAGCCATCTTGGCAGCACCTCCTACAATGAGCAGTTCTTC
few,NA,TRBV3-1,TRBJ2-1,CASSQGRPNNEQFF,TGTGCCAGCAGCCAAGGTCGCCCCAACAATGAGCAGTTCTTC
few,NA,TRBV11-3,TRBJ2-1,CASSLLAGLSSYNEQFF,TGTGCCAGCAGCTTACTGGCGGGACTCAGCTCCTACAATGAGCAGTTCTTC
few,NA,TRBV24-1,TRBJ2-6,CATSDTRDGANVLTF,TGTGCCACCAGTGATACCCGGGATGGGGCCAACGTCCTGACTTTC
NA,TRBD2,TRBV5-1,TRBJ2-5,CASSLEVSSGSGETQYF,TGCGCCAGCAGCTTGGAGGTTTCCAGCGGGAGTGGAGAGACCCAGTACTTC
NA,NA,TRBV18,TRBJ2-1,CASSPPGIAPSLF,TGTGCCAGCTCACCACCGGGAATAGCGCCCTCCCTCTTC
few,NA,TRBV5-6,TRBJ2-4,CASSLDGAKNIQYF,TGTGCCAGCAGCCTCGACGGAGCCAAAAACATTCAGTACTTC
NA,TRBD1,TRBV12-3/TRBV12-4,TRBJ1-5,CASSQDRMSNQPQHF,TGTGCCAGCAGTCAGGACAGGATGAGCAATCAGCCCCAGCATTTT
NA,NA,TRBV4-3,TRBJ2-3,CASSQTSADTQYF,TGCGCCAGCAGCCAGACGAGCGCAGATACGCAGTATTTT
NA,NA,TRBV12-3/TRBV12-4,TRBJ2-1,CASSLRLGYEQFF,TGTGCCAGCAGTTTACGACTTGGGTATGAGCAGTTCTTC
NA,TRBD1,TRBV7-7,TRBJ2-2,CASSSGTDTGELFF,TGTGCCAGCAGCTCGGGGACAGACACCGGGGAGCTGTTTTTT
few,NA,TRBV7-2,TRBJ1-1,CASSSPPTEEAFF,TGTGCCAGCAGCTCCCCCCCAACAGAAGAAGCTTTCTTT
NA,NA,TRBV20-1,TRBJ1-5,CSASMGGSQPQHF,TGCAGTGCTAGTATGGGCGGCAGTCAGCCCCAGCATTTT
few,TRBD1,TRBV7-2,TRBJ1-1,CASRPGTGTFAEAFF,TGTGCCAGCAGACCCGGGACAGGGACGTTCGCTGAAGCTTTCTTT
NA,NA,TRBV10-2,TRBJ2-4,CASSNENIQYF,TGCGCCAGCAGCAACGAAAACATTCAGTACTTC